This T cell receptor (beta chain) appears in the sequencing data of a study of blood T cell repertoires in COVID-19. Study details: Sites across the United States, Italy and Spain contributed samples from acute and convalescent COVID-19. PBMCs, B-cell-depleted T cells, or T cells provided the cDNA or gDNA that made up the material.

The ends lost 6 bases at V and 5 bases at J; junction bases unmatched: 8. Germline CDR1 reads MDHEN; CDR2 reads SYDVKM. This CDR3 is 15 amino acids long. Seattle participants joined during active infection and were tracked over time. Study processing details: From reference gene primer amplification, estimates of nucleated cell counts were derived. Assay used: immunoSEQ multiplex PCR; TCRdb lists only in-frame clones, some missing. V, J and clone size are those of that table, while D and trimming were read from the DNA. The sample holds roughly 180,000 clones; about four fifths are singletons and the top ten take 11%.

The chain recombines TRBV28 with TRBJ1-5, with 9 bases that match TRBD1. The sequence came from a woman aged 35 to 49 with COVID-19, enrolled during active disease. What was sequenced was peripheral blood. CDR3 in amino acids: CASRTGTGFHQPQHF. The CDR3 bases are TGTGCCAGCAGGACCGGGACAGGGTTTCATCAGCCCCAGCATTTT.